This T cell receptor beta chain was recorded in a study of cytomegalovirus exposure and HLA in healthy donors. Study-wide results and caveats: It was about 180 TCR beta chains that were listed as cytomegalovirus-associated. Later, TCR association rates were found to vary by HLA locus, highest for DRB1 and lowest for HLA-C. TCR beta V- and J-gene trimming, according to a later analysis, was linked to a missense DCLRE1C variant.

Healthy bone marrow donors made up the donors. As to this clone: Antigen specificity is unknown.

Researchers ran the PCR with 60 Vbeta and 13 Jbeta primers. The table came from immunoSEQ multiplex PCR; TCRdb's copy has only in-frame clones and leaves some out. The repertoire holds about 110,000 clones, with 79% as singletons. Sequencing input: PBMCs. The source is a woman aged 35 to 49 in good health and CMV-seronegative.

The CDR3 spells CSVMLLTEAFF. CDR3 in DNA: TGCAGCGTTATGTTACTCACTGAAGCTTTCTTT. The chain has TRBV29-1 and TRBJ1-1; D remains unclear. V was cut by 5 bases and J by 4 bases, with 8 bases left in between. In germline, CDR1 is SQVTM, CDR2 ANQGSEA. CDR3 length: 11 residues.